A single sample is the source of the 14 T cell receptor beta chains below, sequenced in a study of tumor-infiltrating lymphocytes in primary liver carcinoma (dated by TCRdb to about 2017). TRIzol reagent was used to extract blood RNA from unsorted whole blood, while the DNeasy Blood & Tissue kit provided the germline DNA. The listed sequencing device is Illumina HiSeq 2500. A constant-region primer and ProtoScript II reverse transcriptase were used to reverse-transcribe TCRbeta-specific cDNA from roughly 0.55 ug total RNA. Three nested multiplex PCR rounds, following a slightly modified ARM-PCR procedure, were used to build the TCRbeta libraries. The first two PCR rounds used multiplex TRBV1-TRBV30 forward primers with a Cbeta reverse primer, each for roughly 10 cycles. Starting from the raw public reads, TCRdb applied fastp trimming at Q25, assembled clones with MiXCR and retained in-frame beta chains. Identical CDR3 proteins give one entry, which carries the most common genes and DNA. Across this sample there are about 320,000 distinct CDR3 sequences, with 60% to 80% seen only once. Approximately 9.4% of the sample belongs to the ten largest clones.

Material for sequencing was peripheral blood. The receptors stem from a man aged 35 to 55 with primary liver carcinoma and hepatitis B virus infection.

With respect to this clonotype: One end of the junction does not line up with germline, which may come from a read error. The chain joins TRBV6-6 to TRBJ2-7; TRBD1 is a possible D gene (5 bases). The CDR3 is made up of 15 amino acids. The germline V gene has CDR1 MNHNY and CDR2 SVGAGI (reference sequence). CDR3 coding DNA: TGTGCCAGCAGTTACTCGGCGTCGTGGGGCAACGAGCGGTACTTC. This translates into CASSYSASWGNERYF.

This clonotype was detected once. One end of the junction is discordant with germline, which a read error may explain. The chain employs TRBV6-2 or TRBV6-3 and TRBJ2-7; D is uncertain. The CDR3 is 13 residues long. CDR1 is MNHEY, CDR2 SVGEGT, per germline. This CDR3 reads CTSSFTSTGEQYF. The CDR3 bases are TGTACCAGCAGTTTCACTTCTACGGGCGAGCAGTACTTC.

This clonotype was detected ten times or more. The chain recombines TRBV10-3 with TRBJ2-1; D might be TRBD1 (6 bases). Germline loops: CDR1 ENHRY, CDR2 SYGVKD. The CDR3 has 16 residues. V was cut by 4 bases and J by 0 bases, with 13 bases left in between. CDR3 nucleotides: TGTGCCATCAGTGCTTTGGGGGCGAGCTCCTACAATGAGCAGTTCTTC. Translated, it gives CAISALGASSYNEQFF.

In regard to this clonotype: Given a much more abundant clone one base away, this may be a read error. This chain joins TRBV12-3 or TRBV12-4 and TRBJ2-1, with D possibly called TRBD1 or TRBD2 (5 bases each). This CDR3 has 12 amino acids. The CDR3 spells CASSKGTASGNF. CDR3 in DNA: TGTGCCAGCAGTAAGGGGACGGCCTCTGGTAACTTC.

The V call is TRBV5-1, the J call TRBJ2-3; D is possibly TRBD2 (6 bases). V was shortened by 6 bases and J by 6 bases, with 17 bases between the two germline ends. The CDR3 contains 14 residues. Per germline, CDR1 SGHRS and CDR2 YFSETQ. CDR3 sequence reads: CASTLNRGTDTQYF. In nucleotides, the CDR3 is TGCGCCAGCACGCTTAACAGAGGGACTGATACGCAGTATTTT.

Turning to this clonotype: A read error may produce the germline difference seen at one junction end. This sequence joins TRBV11-2 and TRBJ2-5; 7 bases map to TRBD2. The CDR3 is made up of 16 amino acids. The V gene's germline CDR1 is SGHAT and CDR2 FQNNGV. The CDR3 coding sequence is TGTGCCAGCAGCCTAAATAACGGGAGGTCCCAAGAGACTCAGTACTTC. Protein sequence: CASSLNNGRSQETQYF.

The gene calls are TRBV4-1 and TRBJ2-3, with 10 nucleotides matching TRBD2. Germline values: CDR1 MGHRA, CDR2 YSYEKL. The ends lost 0 bases at V and 0 bases at J; junction bases unmatched: 9. CDR3 length: 19 amino acids. CDR3 in amino acids: CASSQELLAGEASTDTQYF. CDR3 bases: TGCGCCAGCAGCCAAGAACTGCTAGCGGGAGAGGCTAGCACAGATACGCAGTATTTT.

On this clonotype itself: At one boundary the junction diverges from the germline segment, which might be a read error. The chain employs TRBV29-1 and TRBJ2-6, with D tentatively TRBD1 (5 bases). Germline-derived CDR1 and CDR2 are SQVTM and ANQGSEA. This CDR3 has 15 amino acids. CDR3 in amino acids: CSVVQRISGADVLTF. The CDR3, as DNA: TGCAGCGTTGTACAGAGGATCTCTGGGGCCGACGTCCTGACTTTC.

This clonotype was seen a few times. It may be a read error: a sequence one base away is much more abundant. V gene TRBV4-3 combines with J gene TRBJ1-1, with D tentatively TRBD1 (6 bases). V gave up 0 bases and J gave up 5 bases, with 13 bases separating them. The CDR3 spans 15 residues. Germline loops: CDR1 LGHNA, CDR2 YSLEER. The CDR3, as DNA: TGCGCCAGCAGCCAAGAGGGGGCCCGTAGAACTGAAGCTTTCTTT. Its protein is CASSQEGARRTEAFF.

For this clonotype: This sequence may be a read error, since a much larger clone differs from it by one base. This chain joins TRBV12-5 and TRBJ2-7; no definite D call. Germline-derived CDR1 and CDR2 are LGHNT and FRNRAP. The CDR3 has 15 amino acids. This CDR3 reads CARGLVERPTSEQYF. DNA of the CDR3: TGTGCTAGAGGTTTGGTAGAACGACCCACCAGCGAGCAGTACTTC. Full variable domain (remainder filled in from reference TRBV12-5 and TRBJ2-7): DARVTQTPRHKVTEMGQEVTMRCQPILGHNTVFWYRQTMMQGLELLAYFRNRAPLDDSGMPKDRFSAEMPDATLATLKIQPSEPRDSAVYFCARGLVERPTSEQYFGPGTRLTVT.

In the case of this clonotype: Possible read error: a much larger clone is one base away. This CDR3 is CASSHATSGSLTDTHYF. CDR3 sequence (DNA): TGTGCCAGCAGCCACGCGACTAGCGGGAGTTTAACAGATACGCATTATTTT. The rearrangement joins TRBV4-2 to TRBJ2-3; 12 bases are a match to TRBD2. Looked up from germline, CDR1 is LGHNA and CDR2 is YNFKEQ. The CDR3 spans 17 residues.

As regards this clonotype: The conserved phenylalanine or tryptophan is not found at the CDR3 terminus, so this likely reflects a read error. This sequence joins TRBV10-3 and TRBJ2-2; D not resolved. Trimming shortened V by 4 bases and J by 2 bases, and 11 bases separated the two germline ends. The CDR3 totals 15 residues. From germline, CDR1 is ENHRY and CDR2 SYGVKD. The CDR3 sequence: CAISGGSPNTGELFS. The CDR3 DNA sequence: TGTGCCATCAGTGGCGGCAGTCCCAACACCGGGGAGCTGTTTTCT.

The chain has TRBV5-1 and TRBJ1-2, with 12 bases that match TRBD1. The CDR3 length is 15 residues. CDR1 is SGHRS, CDR2 YFSETQ, per germline. V dropped 4 bases and J dropped 6; count of bases not matched to a gene: 7. The CDR3 coding sequence is TGCGCCAGCAGCCTGGGACAGGGGGCCAGAGATGGCTACACCTTC. Its translation: CASSLGQGARDGYTF.

This clonotype was seen only once. The germline gene is not matched at one end of the junction; a read error may be the cause. The chain uses TRBV7-9 and TRBJ2-2, with 7 bases matching TRBD2. Germline CDR1 and CDR2: SEHNR and FQNEAQ (reference sequence). The CDR3 has 13 residues. This CDR3 is CGSGREDTGELFF. The DNA of the CDR3 is TGTGGCAGCGGCCGGGAGGACACCGGGGAGCTGTTTTTT. Together with reference TRBV7-9 and TRBJ2-2, the CDR3 gives the full variable domain: DTGVSQNPRHKITKRGQNVTFRCDPISEHNRLYWYRQTLGQGPEFLTYFQNEAQLEKSRLLSDRFSAERPKGSFSTLEIQRTEQGDSAMYLCGSGREDTGELFFGEGSRLTVL.